These T cell receptor beta chains were read from a single sample in a study of cytomegalovirus exposure and HLA in healthy donors. Data came from immunoSEQ multiplex PCR; TCRdb stores just in-frame clones and leaves some out. The table includes 200,000 to 250,000 clones, 80% to 85% detected once. The sample comprised PBMCs. These TCRs come from a woman aged 60 to 75 in good health and CMV-seropositive. Each CDR3 is given without its conserved first and last residue.

v_gene: TRBV15
j_gene: TRBJ1-6
len: 16
CDR3aa: ATSRGPIGGGQGSPLH

v_gene: TRBV6-5
j_gene: TRBJ1-1
len: 12
CDR3aa: ASSYVSQNTEAF

v_gene: TRBV6-5
j_gene: TRBJ2-3
len: 13
CDR3aa: ASSTSGRATDTQY

v_gene: TRBV5-6
j_gene: TRBJ1-2
len: 13
CDR3aa: ASSLAERGYYGYT

v_gene: TRBV5-1
j_gene: TRBJ2-7
len: 11
CDR3aa: ASRGTEYYEQY

v_gene: TRBV6-5
j_gene: TRBJ1-1
len: 11
CDR3aa: ASSYISNTEAF

v_gene: TRBV28
j_gene: TRBJ1-5
len: 11
CDR3aa: ASSLFGNQPQH

v_gene: TRBV7-9
j_gene: TRBJ2-1
len: 13
CDR3aa: ASSETSGRYNEQF

v_gene: TRBV28
j_gene: TRBJ1-1
len: 11
CDR3aa: ASSFPGNTEAF

v_gene: TRBV5-1
j_gene: TRBJ2-1
len: 14
CDR3aa: ASSLDGTQSYNEQF

v_gene: TRBV6-1
j_gene: TRBJ1-5
len: 13
CDR3aa: ASRIEGVSNQPQH

v_gene: TRBV9
j_gene: TRBJ2-7
len: 12
CDR3aa: ASSVGGSTNEQY

v_gene: TRBV4-1
j_gene: TRBJ1-4
len: 14
CDR3aa: ASSQDRLSTNEKLF

v_gene: TRBV27
j_gene: TRBJ1-1
len: 11
CDR3aa: ASSLMGGTEAF

v_gene: TRBV10-2
j_gene: TRBJ2-7
len: 13
CDR3aa: ASSEGTGGNYEQY

v_gene: TRBV2
j_gene: TRBJ2-3
len: 12
CDR3aa: ASNPDRYPDTQY

v_gene: TRBV5-1
j_gene: TRBJ2-3
len: 14
CDR3aa: ASSWGLAERTDTQY